What follows are 4 T cell receptor beta chains derived from one specimen sequenced in a study of blood T cell repertoires in COVID-19. Some clones are missing from TCRdb's copy, which holds only in-frame ones; the method was immunoSEQ multiplex PCR. Among approximately 190,000 clones, 86% were seen once, and the ten largest hold approximately 23%. Sequencing input: PBMCs or T cells enriched from blood (not recorded which). Receptor source: a woman in her thirties or forties in a cohort exposed to, infected with or recovered from COVID-19 (not recorded which).

The rearrangement joins TRBV9 to TRBJ1-4, with D possibly being TRBD1 (6 bases). The CDR3 has 15 amino acids. CDR1 is SGDLS, CDR2 YYNGEE, per germline. V was pared by 6 bases and J by 4 bases, with 16 bases between. CDR3 sequence reads: CASKPGSGVNEKLFF. DNA of the CDR3: TGTGCCAGCAAGCCGGGATCAGGGGTTAATGAAAAACTGTTTTTT.

The table lists this clone with a count of one. This chain connects TRBV7-9 to TRBJ1-2, with D hard to call. The V and J ends lost 5 bases and 6 bases respectively, with 13 bases between them. The germline gives CDR1 SEHNR, CDR2 FQNEAQ (reference sequence). There are 13 residues in the CDR3. In DNA, the CDR3 is TGTGCCAGCAGCGCTCTGTCCGGGGATGGCTACACCTTC. Translation gives CASSALSGDGYTF.

Concerning this clone itself: This specimen includes other DNA sequences encoding the same CDR3. The rearrangement joins TRBV27 to TRBJ2-7; TRBD2 might be the D (5 bases). The CDR3 contains 14 residues. The ends were cut back, 6 bases at V and 1 base at J, with 13 bases in the middle. Germline assignment: CDR1 MNHEY and CDR2 SMNVEV (reference sequence). CDR3 loop: CASSRRGASYEQYF. The CDR3 nucleotides read TGTGCCAGCAGCCGACGGGGAGCGTCCTACGAGCAGTACTTC.

The J gene is TRBJ1-2, the V gene TRBV15; 8 bases match TRBD1. V gave up 0 bases and J gave up 5 bases; unmatched junction bases: 11. The CDR3 consists of 17 residues. From germline, CDR1 is LNHNV and CDR2 YYDKDF (reference sequence). The CDR3 DNA follows: TGTGCCACCAGCAGAGACGAGACAGGGGTCTCTTCTTATGGCTACACCTTC. Protein sequence: CATSRDETGVSSYGYTF.